This is a list of T cell receptor beta chains from one sample in a study of T cell responses to AZD1222 COVID-19 vaccine. TCRdb keeps only in-frame clones here, not all; method: immunoSEQ multiplex PCR. Among about 88,000 clones listed, around 91% were seen once. The material was peripheral blood, obtained on day 0 of MenACWY control vaccination. The receptor source for this set is an adult in good health. CDR3s include the opening cysteine and the closing phenylalanine or tryptophan. Each record gives: D gene, J gene, V gene, clone size, CDR3 length, CDR3 protein, CDR3 DNA. The D gene is left open where the match is weak. Not all rows give a size; the values are once, few, many and, for expanded clones, a class.

TRBD1 TRBJ2-2 TRBV5-6 NA 18 CASSLARGPSRRTGELFF TGTGCCAGCAGCTTGGCCAGGGGGCCCTCCAGGAGAACCGGGGAGCTGTTTTTT
NA TRBJ1-5 TRBV15 NA 17 CATSIGGEGGFNQPQHF TGTGCCACCAGCATTGGGGGAGAGGGAGGTTTTAATCAGCCCCAGCATTTT
NA TRBJ1-1 TRBV27 NA 13 CASSLFTGAEAFF TGTGCCAGCAGTTTATTCACAGGCGCTGAAGCTTTCTTT
NA TRBJ1-5 TRBV9 NA 15 CASSVGGGDNQPQHF TGTGCCAGCAGCGTAGGGGGAGGTGACAATCAGCCCCAGCATTTT
NA TRBJ1-1 TRBV18 few 15 CASSPPGVTDTEAFF TGTGCCAGCTCACCACCGGGGGTCACGGACACTGAAGCTTTCTTT
NA TRBJ1-5 TRBV10-1 NA 13 CASINNSNQPQHF TGCGCCAGCATAAATAATAGCAATCAGCCCCAGCATTTT
NA TRBJ2-1 TRBV20-1 NA 10 CSAREALGFF TGCAGTGCTAGAGAAGCGTTAGGGTTCTTC
TRBD2 TRBJ2-3 TRBV6-2/TRBV6-3 NA 16 CASSSTKRGSTDTQYF TGTGCCAGCAGTTCCACCAAGCGGGGGAGCACAGATACGCAGTATTTT
TRBD1 TRBJ1-2 TRBV3-1/TRBV3-2 NA 15 CASSQDTGQVYGYTF TGTGCCAGCAGCCAAGATACGGGACAGGTGTATGGCTACACCTTC
TRBD1 TRBJ1-2 TRBV5-1 NA 14 CASSSTGGDYGYTF TGCGCCAGCAGCTCGACAGGGGGCGACTATGGCTACACCTTC
NA TRBJ1-5 TRBV28 NA 15 CASSSLGGTNQPQHF TGTGCCAGCAGTTCCCTAGGGGGAACCAATCAGCCCCAGCATTTT
NA TRBJ2-3 TRBV12-3/TRBV12-4 NA 13 CASSLSGQDTQYF TGTGCCAGCAGTTTATCGGGTCAGGATACGCAGTATTTT
TRBD1 TRBJ2-2 TRBV27 NA 18 CASSLWPPGGGNTGELFF TGTGCCAGCAGTTTATGGCCCCCAGGGGGCGGGAACACCGGGGAGCTGTTTTTT
NA TRBJ1-4 TRBV6-5 NA 15 CASRVPPGSDEKLFF TGTGCCAGCAGAGTCCCTCCGGGCAGCGATGAAAAACTGTTTTTT
TRBD1 TRBJ2-5 TRBV29-1 NA 13 CSTSLGDGGQVHF TGCAGCACCTCACTAGGGGACGGGGGACAGGTACACTTC
TRBD1 TRBJ2-1 TRBV2 NA 15 CASRERDRSYNEQFF TGTGCCAGCAGGGAACGGGACAGATCTTACAATGAGCAGTTCTTC
NA TRBJ1-5 TRBV3-1/TRBV3-2 NA 17 CASSQGQLAGLIQPQHF TGTGCCAGCAGCCAAGGACAGCTCGCGGGGCTAATTCAGCCCCAGCATTTT
TRBD2 TRBJ2-3 TRBV5-6 NA 15 CASSLRTSGTDTQYF TGTGCCAGCAGCTTGCGGACTAGCGGCACAGATACGCAGTATTTT
NA TRBJ1-4 TRBV18 NA 15 CASSPSGSSNEKLFF TGTGCCAGCTCACCCAGCGGAAGTTCTAATGAAAAACTGTTTTTT
NA TRBJ1-6 TRBV27 NA 14 CASSPWTSNSPLHF TGTGCCAGCAGTCCTTGGACATCTAATTCACCCCTCCACTTT
NA TRBJ1-4 TRBV27 NA 15 CASTHPGTRDEKLFF TGTGCCAGCACCCACCCCGGGACAAGGGATGAAAAACTGTTTTTT
NA TRBJ1-2 TRBV6-1 NA 15 CASSEESTGNYGYTF TGTGCCAGCAGTGAAGAATCTACAGGGAACTATGGCTACACCTTC
TRBD1 TRBJ1-5 TRBV18 NA 15 CASSRGTVGDQPQHF TGTGCCAGCTCCCGCGGGACAGTAGGAGATCAGCCCCAGCATTTT
TRBD2 TRBJ2-7 TRBV6-6 NA 14 CASSVSGGAYEQYF TGTGCCAGCAGTGTTAGCGGGGGGGCTTACGAGCAGTACTTC
NA TRBJ1-4 TRBV18 NA 17 CASSPAAISGQNEKLFF TGTGCCAGCTCACCGGCTGCTATCTCCGGACAGAATGAAAAACTGTTTTTT
NA TRBJ2-3 TRBV2 NA 15 CASSRTGGGTDTQYF TGTGCCAGCAGCAGAACCGGGGGCGGCACAGATACGCAGTATTTT
NA TRBJ1-2 TRBV14 NA 14 CASSQAGEARGYTF TGTGCCAGCAGCCAAGCAGGGGAGGCACGCGGCTACACCTTC
NA TRBJ2-7 TRBV3-1/TRBV3-2 once 14 CASSQGEARWGQYF TGTGCCAGCAGCCAAGGTGAAGCCCGCTGGGGGCAGTACTTC